This is a list of T cell receptor beta chains from one sample in a study of T-cell reconstitution after alpha-beta-depleted transplantation in children. MiXCR, run by TCRdb on the PCR reads, gives a single entry per CDR3 protein. The table records about 640,000 distinct CDR3 sequences, 10% to 15% of them present only once. The sample consisted of PBMCs, mostly from graft donor cells, taken 360 days after TCRalphabeta/CD19-depleted stem cell transplant. These receptors all stem from a male patient younger than 18 who had a stem cell transplant for acute myeloid leukemia, so the T cells may come from the graft donor. The CDR3 runs from the conserved cysteine through the conserved F or W. The D gene is left open where the match is weak. Clone size is not always given. Where it is, it says once, few, many or a class for expanded clones.

.	.	TRBV20-1	TRBJ2-5	TGCAGTGCCGCCCCGTTCGAGGAGACCCAGTACTTC	CSAAPFEETQYF
many	.	TRBV28	TRBJ2-1	TGTGCCAGCAGGACCTACAATGAGCAGTTCTTC	CASRTYNEQFF
.	.	TRBV20-1	TRBJ2-1	TGCAGTGCTACCGACCGCCCCAATGAGCAGTTCTTC	CSATDRPNEQFF
few	TRBD1	TRBV9	TRBJ1-1	TGTGCCAGCAGCCCACAGGGGAGGACTGAAGCTTTCTTT	CASSPQGRTEAFF
.	.	TRBV20-1	TRBJ2-5	TGCAGTGCTAGACCCAAACACCAAGAGACCCAGTACTTC	CSARPKHQETQYF
.	.	TRBV14	TRBJ2-4	TGTGCCAGCAGCCACCACCGGGACAACTTAGCCAAAAACATTCAGTACTTC	CASSHHRDNLAKNIQYF
few	.	TRBV6-2/TRBV6-3	TRBJ2-5	TGTGCCAGCAGACTTCCGGGGTACCAAGAGACCCAGTACTTC	CASRLPGYQETQYF
many	TRBD2	TRBV6-2/TRBV6-3	TRBJ2-1	TGTGCCAGCAGTCTTAGCGGGAGGGGCAATGAGCAGTTCTTC	CASSLSGRGNEQFF
.	TRBD2	TRBV28	TRBJ2-1	TGTGCCAGCAGTATCGGGGGGGTCGCCTACAATGAGCAGTTCTTC	CASSIGGVAYNEQFF
.	.	TRBV20-1	TRBJ2-7	TGCAGTGCTAGAGAGGTCGGGGCATCCCATGGCGAGCAGTACTTC	CSAREVGASHGEQYF
few	TRBD1	TRBV5-1	TRBJ1-1	TGCGCCAGCACTGACAGGGCCATGAACACTGAAGCTTTCTTT	CASTDRAMNTEAFF
.	.	TRBV5-6	TRBJ2-4	TGTGCCAGCAGCTTCAAACCCAATCTTCGGGTTAGAAACATTCAGTACTTC	CASSFKPNLRVRNIQYF
.	.	TRBV4-3	TRBJ1-1	TGCGCCAGCAGCCAAGATGCTATATACACTGAAGCTTTCTTT	CASSQDAIYTEAFF
few	TRBD1	TRBV28	TRBJ2-5	TGTGCCAGCAGCCCTCCCGGACAGGGGGCAGTGGAGACCCAGTACTTC	CASSPPGQGAVETQYF
.	TRBD2	TRBV30	TRBJ2-7	TGTGCCTGGAGTTTATCGGGACTAGCGGAGCAGTACTTC	CAWSLSGLAEQYF
few	.	TRBV7-2	TRBJ2-1	TGTGCCAGCAGCTTATTACCCAATGAGCAGTTCTTC	CASSLLPNEQFF
many	.	TRBV5-1	TRBJ2-2	TGCGCCAGCAGCTTGGACCCAACGAACACCGGGGAGCTGTTTTTT	CASSLDPTNTGELFF
.	.	TRBV24-1	TRBJ2-3	TGTGCCACCAGTGGCGCGAACCTAGATACGCAGTATTTT	CATSGANLDTQYF
.	.	TRBV10-3	TRBJ2-1	TGTGCCATCAGTGAGGGGGGGAGCTCCTACAATGAGCAGTTCTTC	CAISEGGSSYNEQFF
.	.	TRBV28	TRBJ2-3	TGTGCCAGCAGTTCGTCCGCTAAGGCCACAGATACGCAGTATTTT	CASSSSAKATDTQYF
.	.	TRBV12-3/TRBV12-4	TRBJ1-4	TGTGCCAGCAGCAGAACCTCCGGGTCCATTAATGAAAAACTGTTTTTT	CASSRTSGSINEKLFF
many	TRBD1	TRBV5-5	TRBJ2-7	TGTGCCAGCAGCTTTGGGACAGGGGTAGACTACGAGCAGTACTTC	CASSFGTGVDYEQYF
few	.	TRBV12-3/TRBV12-4	TRBJ1-5	TGTGCCAGCAGTTTAGCGGGACCGCGCAATAGTCAGCCCCAGCATTTT	CASSLAGPRNSQPQHF
once	TRBD2	TRBV4-3	TRBJ2-5	TGCGCCAGCAGCCAAGATCCCCGGGAGGCCGCGGGGGAGACCCAGTACTTC	CASSQDPREAAGETQYF
.	TRBD1	TRBV5-1	TRBJ2-4	TGCGCCAGCAGCCTCTGGGGACAGGGCCGGGCTCGGAACAAGTACTTC	CASSLWGQGRARNKYF
many	TRBD2	TRBV12-3/TRBV12-4	TRBJ2-1	TGTGCCAGCAGTTTAGGGAAAGCGGGAGTAAACAATGAGCAGTTCTTC	CASSLGKAGVNNEQFF
many	TRBD2	TRBV14	TRBJ2-1	TGTGCCAGCAGCCAAGTGGGGCGGGAGCTCTACAATGAGCAGTTCTTC	CASSQVGRELYNEQFF
few	.	TRBV20-1	TRBJ2-7	TGCAGTGCTAGAGCAGGGTCTACTCACTCCTACGAGCAGTACTTC	CSARAGSTHSYEQYF
few	TRBD2	TRBV20-1	TRBJ2-5	TGCAGTGCGCCAAGACTAGCGAGTGAAGAGACCCAGTACTTC	CSAPRLASEETQYF
few	.	TRBV3-1	TRBJ2-4	TGTGCCAGCAGCCAAGATTTGGGATTGTCTCAGTACTTC	CASSQDLGLSQYF
few	TRBD2	TRBV4-1	TRBJ2-7	TGCGCCAGCAGCTTGACTAGCGGGAGGGCCACTTACGAGCAGTACTTC	CASSLTSGRATYEQYF
.	TRBD1	TRBV3-1	TRBJ2-3	TGTGCCAGCAGCCTTATGACAGGGTTGGCGACAGATACGCAGTATTTT	CASSLMTGLATDTQYF
.	TRBD2	TRBV20-1	TRBJ2-3	TGCAGTGCGACCGGGACTAGCGGGAACCCCAGCCCAGATACGCAGTATTTT	CSATGTSGNPSPDTQYF
.	.	TRBV27	TRBJ2-2	TGTGCCAGCAGTCCGAACCTACAGGGCGCCGGGGAGCTGTTTTTT	CASSPNLQGAGELFF
.	TRBD1	TRBV28	TRBJ1-2	TGTGCCAGCAGTCGATTCGACAGGGTCGGTGATTATGGCTACACCTTC	CASSRFDRVGDYGYTF
few	TRBD1	TRBV5-1	TRBJ2-7	TGCGCCAGCAGCTGGACAGGAGAATTCTACGAGCAGTACTTC	CASSWTGEFYEQYF
.	.	TRBV5-1	TRBJ1-1	TGCGCCAGCAGCTTGGGAGCCGGGGGGAACACTGAAGCTTTCTTT	CASSLGAGGNTEAFF
.	TRBD1	TRBV29-1	TRBJ1-2	TGCAGCGGGTGGACAGGGGATGGCTACACCTTC	CSGWTGDGYTF
.	TRBD2	TRBV19	TRBJ2-3	TGTGCCAGTAGGATCGGGAGGGCCCTCACAGATACGCAGTATTTT	CASRIGRALTDTQYF
.	.	TRBV15	TRBJ2-7	TGTGCCACCAGCAGAGACAGCGGGACAGGAGTTTCCTACGAGCAGTACTTC	CATSRDSGTGVSYEQYF
many	TRBD2	TRBV7-9	TRBJ2-3	TGTGCCAGCAGCCCGGGACTAGCGGGGTTCGCAGATACGCAGTATTTT	CASSPGLAGFADTQYF
few	TRBD2	TRBV12-3/TRBV12-4	TRBJ2-2	TGTGCCAGCAGTTTAACCCGGACTAGCGCCGGGGAGCTGTTTTTT	CASSLTRTSAGELFF
many	TRBD2	TRBV4-3	TRBJ2-1	TGCGCCAGCAGCCAAGAAGTGGGACTAGCGGCCTACAATGAGCAGTTCTTC	CASSQEVGLAAYNEQFF
few	.	TRBV5-6	TRBJ2-5	TGTGCCAGCAGCCGGCGCGGTATGGAGACCCAGTACTTC	CASSRRGMETQYF
.	.	TRBV11-2	TRBJ2-2	TGTGCCAGCAGCTTTGGCGGGAAGGTCACCGGGGAGCTGTTTTTT	CASSFGGKVTGELFF
many	.	TRBV29-1	TRBJ2-1	TGCAGCGTTCCTGCCTATGAGCAGTTCTTC	CSVPAYEQFF
.	TRBD2	TRBV6-5	TRBJ2-4	TGTGCCAGCAGTTATCGTCCTAGCGGGAGGTTCGGAGCCAAAAACATTCAGTACTTC	CASSYRPSGRFGAKNIQYF
many	.	TRBV6-5	TRBJ2-7	TGTGCCAGCAGTTACCAGGACCGCTACGAGCAGTACTTC	CASSYQDRYEQYF
many	.	TRBV5-1	TRBJ2-2	TGCGCCAGCAGCTTGGACAGGCTTACGAACACCGGGGAGCTGTTTTTT	CASSLDRLTNTGELFF
few	.	TRBV7-9	TRBJ2-7	TGTGCCAGCACCAGGGGCCAAACTTCCTACGAGCAGTACTTC	CASTRGQTSYEQYF
few	TRBD1	TRBV6-1	TRBJ1-5	TGTGCCAGCAGCCTTCTCCGGACAGGGGATAGCAATCAGCCCCAGCATTTT	CASSLLRTGDSNQPQHF
.	TRBD1	TRBV4-2	TRBJ1-3	TGTGCCAGCAGCCAAGGAGGAGATCAGGGGGCCGGTGGAAACACCATATATTTT	CASSQGGDQGAGGNTIYF
many	TRBD2	TRBV11-2	TRBJ2-3	TGTGCCAGCAGCTTACGCACTAGCGGGGGCACAGATACGCAGTATTTT	CASSLRTSGGTDTQYF
.	.	TRBV15	TRBJ1-5	TGTGCCACCAGCAGAGATCAGGGATCGGGGGCAATTCAGCCCCAGCATTTT	CATSRDQGSGAIQPQHF
few	.	TRBV12-3/TRBV12-4	TRBJ1-2	TGTGCCAGCAGTTTTACAGGAGCTAACTATGGCTACACCTTC	CASSFTGANYGYTF
.	.	TRBV7-8	TRBJ1-1	TGTGCCAGCAGCTTTGAGTTTCTCGAGGAGGATTTCTTT	CASSFEFLEEDFF
few	.	TRBV12-3/TRBV12-4	TRBJ2-7	TGTGCCAGCAGGGGGAACCCCTCCTACGAGCAGTACTTC	CASRGNPSYEQYF
few	.	TRBV4-3	TRBJ2-3	TGCGCCAGCAGACCAACAGGGATTAGCACAGATACGCAGTATTTT	CASRPTGISTDTQYF